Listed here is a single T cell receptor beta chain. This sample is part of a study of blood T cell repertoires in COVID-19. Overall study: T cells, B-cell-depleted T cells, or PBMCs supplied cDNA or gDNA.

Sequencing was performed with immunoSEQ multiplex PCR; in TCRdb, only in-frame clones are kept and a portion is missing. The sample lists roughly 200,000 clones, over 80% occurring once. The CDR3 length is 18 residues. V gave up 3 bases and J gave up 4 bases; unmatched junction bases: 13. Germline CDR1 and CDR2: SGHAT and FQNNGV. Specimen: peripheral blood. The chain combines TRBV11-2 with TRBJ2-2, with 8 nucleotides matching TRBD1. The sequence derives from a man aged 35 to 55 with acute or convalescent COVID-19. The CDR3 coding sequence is TGTGCCAGCAGCTTGAACCCCCCCGGGACAGGAGCCACCGGGGAGCTGTTTTTT. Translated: CASSLNPPGTGATGELFF.